The 8 T cell receptor beta chains presented below share a single source sample, sequenced in a study of blood T cell repertoires in COVID-19. Sequencing used immunoSEQ multiplex PCR; TCRdb keeps in-frame clones, though not all of them. Here the sample spans 350,000 to 400,000 clones, 89% being singletons. Source material: peripheral blood. The receptors derive from a woman younger than 45 with COVID-19, enrolled during active disease.

As DNA, the CDR3 is TGTGCCAGCAGTTCCATTCGGGAAGCTTTCTTT. It yields the protein CASSSIREAFF. The chain has TRBV6-5 and TRBJ1-1; D unclear. The ends were cut back, 4 bases at V and 8 bases at J, with 8 bases in the middle. This CDR3 is 11 amino acids long. Germline CDR1 and CDR2: MNHEY and SVGAGI.

The chain combines TRBV5-1 with TRBJ2-2; 8 bases are shared with TRBD1. Germline lookup yields CDR1 SGHRS and CDR2 YFSETQ. This CDR3 contains 14 residues. The V segment lost 2 bases and the J segment 7 bases; nucleotides outside the gene matches: 4. This CDR3 reads CASSFQGAGGELFF. CDR3 DNA: TGCGCCAGCAGCTTTCAGGGGGCTGGCGGGGAGCTGTTTTTT.

The rearrangement joins TRBV6-2 or TRBV6-3 to TRBJ2-5, with 14 bases lining up with TRBD2. After removal of 4 bases from V and 5 bases from J, the junction contained 21 bases not matched to a gene. CDR3 length: 21 residues. The germline V gene has CDR1 MNHEY and CDR2 SVGEGT. The CDR3 nucleotides are TGTGCCAGCAGTTTCATCGGGCCGGGACTAGCGGGAGCCGGAGGTTTTGAGACCCAGTACTTC. Translated, it gives CASSFIGPGLAGAGGFETQYF.

The chain joins TRBV13 to TRBJ2-3, with 10 positions matching TRBD1. Germline assignment: CDR1 PRHDT and CDR2 FYEKMQ (reference sequence). The ends lost 6 bases at V and 2 bases at J; junction bases unmatched: 8. CDR3 size: 16 residues. The chain's CDR3 is CASRGTGQGHTDTQYF. As DNA, the CDR3 is TGTGCCAGCAGGGGGACGGGACAGGGGCACACAGATACGCAGTATTTT.

The genes are TRBV29-1 and TRBJ1-1; 9 bases map to TRBD1. V lost 6 bases and J lost 4; bases outside the gene matches: 6. The CDR3 covers 13 residues. Germline V lookup: CDR1 SQVTM, CDR2 ANQGSEA. CDR3 nucleotides: TGCAGCGTAGCAACAGGGGGCGGCACTGAAGCTTTCTTT. Its translation: CSVATGGGTEAFF.

In its sample, this clone was seen a few times. The chain employs TRBV29-1 and TRBJ2-1; TRBD1 matches at 12 bases. J lost 6 bases, V lost 4 bases, and 7 bases had no gene match. There are 15 residues in the CDR3. Germline CDR1 and CDR2: SQVTM and ANQGSEA. This CDR3 reads CSVGTGTGGSNEQFF. The CDR3 bases are TGCAGCGTTGGGACCGGGACAGGGGGCTCCAATGAGCAGTTCTTC.

The rearrangement uses TRBV3-1 (or the pseudogene TRBV3-2) and TRBJ2-5, with D maybe TRBD1 (5 bases). Trimming pared 2 bases from V and 8 bases from J, leaving 15 bases between. The CDR3 is made up of 14 amino acids. Germline V CDR1 and CDR2: LGHDT, YNNKEL (reference sequence). The CDR3 spells CASSQSGKGRTQYF. The CDR3 DNA sequence: TGTGCCAGCAGCCAATCAGGGAAAGGAAGAACCCAGTACTTC.

The gene calls are TRBV27 and TRBJ2-7, with 7 bases matching TRBD1. This CDR3 has 13 residues. V dropped 6 bases and J dropped 5; count of bases not matched to a gene: 7. Germline lookup yields CDR1 MNHEY and CDR2 SMNVEV (reference sequence). CDR3 coding DNA: TGTGCCAGCAGGAGACAGGGTTTCGACGAGCAGTACTTC. Protein sequence: CASRRQGFDEQYF.